This T cell receptor beta chain was sequenced in a study of T cells in Graves' hyperthyroidism and ophthalmopathy. Study findings and constraints: Before onset, ophthalmopathy was predicted by the model a median about six months earlier.

Not enrolled were patients with uncontrolled infection, other autoimmune disease, pregnancy or lactation. The diagnostic basis comprised clinical symptoms, serum thyroxine and TRAb, thyroid ultrasound and orbital computed tomography. Amplified regions were TCR beta CDR3 sequences from RNA transcripts. An initial round of RT-PCR targeting the TCR CDR3 relied on the HTBI primer set. MiXCR was run by TCRdb on the multiplex PCR reads, yielding one entry per CDR3 protein. The table records roughly 700,000 distinct CDR3 sequences, 17% of them present only once. CDR1 and CDR2 from the germline V gene are SNHLY and FYNNEI. The CDR3 contains 15 residues. The V end was cut by 6 bases, the J end by 0 bases, with 13 bases between. This clonotype was observed a handful of times. The antigen remains unidentified.

The receptor was isolated from a man aged 50 to 59 with Graves' hyperthyroidism. What was sequenced was blood. The genes are TRBV2 and TRBJ2-3; D might be TRBD2 (7 bases). The CDR3 sequence is CASRRGAFSTDTQYF. CDR3 sequence (DNA): TGTGCCAGCAGACGGGGGGCGTTTAGCACAGATACGCAGTATTTT. Combining the CDR3 with reference TRBV2 and TRBJ2-3 gives the whole variable domain EPEVTQTPSHQVTQMGQEVILRCVPISNHLYFYWYRQILGQKVEFLVSFYNNEISEKSEIFDDQFSVERPDGSNFTLKIRSTKLEDSAMYFCASRRGAFSTDTQYFGPGTRLTVL.